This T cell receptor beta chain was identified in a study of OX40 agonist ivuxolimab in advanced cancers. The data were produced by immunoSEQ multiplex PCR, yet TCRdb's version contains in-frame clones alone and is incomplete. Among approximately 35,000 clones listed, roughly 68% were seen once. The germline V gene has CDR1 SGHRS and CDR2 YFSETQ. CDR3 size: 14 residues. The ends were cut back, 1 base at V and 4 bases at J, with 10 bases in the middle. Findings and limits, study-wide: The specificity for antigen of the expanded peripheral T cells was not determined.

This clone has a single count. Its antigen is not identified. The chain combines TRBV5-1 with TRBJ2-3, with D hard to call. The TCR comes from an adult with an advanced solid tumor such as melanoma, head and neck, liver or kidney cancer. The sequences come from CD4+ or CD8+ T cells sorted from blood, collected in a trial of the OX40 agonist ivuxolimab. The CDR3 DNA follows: TGCGCCAGCAGCTTGAATACAGCCTCAGATACGCAGTATTTT. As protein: CASSLNTASDTQYF.